The 18 T cell receptor beta chains in this list originate from one sample, sequenced in a study of blood T cell repertoires in COVID-19. Some clones are missing from TCRdb's copy, which holds only in-frame ones; the method was immunoSEQ multiplex PCR. This table holds some 300,000 clones, just under 90% found once. Sequencing was carried out using PBMCs or T cells enriched from blood (not recorded which). These receptor sequences come from a woman aged 45-65 years who had been exposed to COVID-19.

J is TRBJ2-7 and V is TRBV10-3; tentatively, D is TRBD1 (7 bases). Germline values: CDR1 ENHRY, CDR2 SYGVKD. V was cut by 3 bases and J by 2 bases, with 14 bases left in between. The CDR3 sequence is 15 residues long. The CDR3 region is CAISEMEGAPYEQYF. CDR3 nucleotides: TGTGCCATCAGTGAAATGGAGGGGGCGCCCTACGAGCAGTACTTC.

Comment on this clone: Mismatch with germline at one junction end may stem from a read error. The gene calls are TRBV7-7 and TRBJ2-5; 12 bases align to TRBD2. CDR3 length: 18 residues. Germline V CDR1 and CDR2: SSHAT, FNYEAQ (reference sequence). The CDR3 DNA reads as TGTGCTAGCAGCTTGCTAGCGGGGGGGCTACTCATTGCAGAGACCCAGTACTTC. Translation: CASSLLAGGLLIAETQYF.

This clone turned up a few times. The DNA is left out, because the CDR3 cannot be placed on it with certainty; the CDR3 is given as TCRdb lists it. The gene calls are TRBV12-3 or TRBV12-4 and TRBJ2-7; the D call of TRBD1 is as the table states it, not checked on the DNA. Inclusive of both ends, the CDR3 amounts to 12 amino acids. The CDR3: CASSPNVGQGAF.

The DNA of the CDR3 is TGTGCCACCAGTCGACAGATTCAGACTGGAAACACCATATATTTT. Translation gives CATSRQIQTGNTIYF. The gene calls are TRBV15 and TRBJ1-3, with D possibly being TRBD1 (5 bases). This CDR3 comprises 15 residues. V lost 6 bases and J 2 bases, leaving 14 bases between the germline ends. The germline CDR1 and CDR2 sequences are LNHNV and YYDKDF (reference sequence).

The rearrangement joins TRBV19 to TRBJ2-3; a weak D match, TRBD1 (5 bases). Germline V gene lookup returns CDR1 LNHDA and CDR2 SQIVND (reference sequence). V lost 0 bases, J lost 2 bases, and 6 bases lay in between. The CDR3 spans 14 residues. In DNA, the CDR3 is TGTGCCAGTAGTATAGAGACAGACACAGATACGCAGTATTTT. It encodes CASSIETDTDTQYF.

The chain recombines TRBV7-8 with TRBJ2-2; 11 bases agree with TRBD1. CDR1 and CDR2 (germline): SGHVS, FQNEAQ. CDR3 length: 15 amino acids. The ends lost 5 bases at V and 5 bases at J; junction bases unmatched: 4. CDR3 sequence reads: CASSPGTGGTGELFF. CDR3 bases: TGTGCCAGCAGCCCCGGGACAGGGGGGACCGGGGAGCTGTTTTTT. The variable domain in full, with the rest retrieved from reference TRBV7-8 and TRBJ2-2, is GAGVSQSPRYKVAKRGQDVALRCDPISGHVSLFWYQQALGQGPEFLTYFQNEAQLDKSGLPSDRFFAERPEGSVSTLKIQRTQQEDSAVYLCASSPGTGGTGELFFGEGSRLTVL.

The table lists this clone with a few counts. This chain uses TRBV25-1 with TRBJ2-2; TRBD1 is a possible D gene (5 bases). Germline values: CDR1 MGHDK, CDR2 SYGVNS. Trimming left V 6 bases short and J 7 bases short, with 9 bases between. The CDR3 consists of 12 residues. The CDR3 reads CASRLDSGELFF. CDR3 bases: TGTGCCAGCAGACTTGACAGCGGGGAGCTGTTTTTT.

This sequence joins TRBV10-3 and TRBJ1-2; D not resolved. CDR3 length: 13 residues. Trimming removed 8 bases at V and 0 bases at J, with 10 bases between. Germline CDR1 and CDR2: ENHRY and SYGVKD. The DNA for the CDR3 is TGTGCCATCCTCAAGGAGGCTAACTATGGCTACACCTTC. Translating gives CAILKEANYGYTF.

The chain joins TRBV6-2 or TRBV6-3 to TRBJ2-7; 9 nucleotides agree with TRBD1. J lost 0 bases, V lost 4 bases, and 7 bases had no gene match. Germline V lookup: CDR1 MNHEY, CDR2 SVGEGT. The CDR3 extends over 16 amino acids. In DNA, the CDR3 is TGTGCCAGCAGTTCTTGGACAGGGGCTAACTCCTACGAGCAGTACTTC. This sequence encodes CASSSWTGANSYEQYF.

V and J are TRBV7-2 and TRBJ1-5, with unresolved D. There are 13 residues in the CDR3. Germline V gives CDR1 SGHTA, CDR2 FQGNSA. Trimming left V 6 bases short and J 5 bases short, with 11 bases between. CDR3 amino acids: CASSFAVDQPQHF. The CDR3 nucleotides are TGTGCCAGCAGTTTTGCAGTTGATCAGCCCCAGCATTTT.

In the case of this clone: A read error may produce the germline difference seen at one junction end. The chain joins TRBV7-7 to TRBJ1-5; D uncertain. CDR3 length: 13 residues. The germline gives CDR1 SSHAT, CDR2 FNYEAQ (reference sequence). CDR3: CASSPAVNQPQHF. The DNA of the CDR3 is TGTGCTAGCAGTCCTGCGGTGAATCAGCCCCAGCATTTT.

The chain combines TRBV15 with TRBJ2-1, with 7 bases aligning to TRBD2. In germline, CDR1 is LNHNV, CDR2 YYDKDF (reference sequence). V gave up 0 bases and J gave up 5 bases; unmatched junction bases: 7. The CDR3 sequence is 16 residues long. This CDR3 is CATSRDTTGGDNEQFF. The CDR3 bases are TGTGCCACCAGCAGAGACACGACTGGGGGGGACAATGAGCAGTTCTTC.

The CDR3 spells CASSPTEYNSPLHF. The CDR3 bases are TGTGCCAGCTCACCCACAGAATATAATTCACCCCTCCACTTT. This chain joins TRBV18 and TRBJ1-6; D call uncertain. The CDR3 spans 14 residues. The V end lost 3 bases, the J end lost 4 bases, and 7 bases lay between the germline ends. Germline lookup yields CDR1 KGHSH and CDR2 LQKENI.

This clone came up once. V is TRBV28 and J is TRBJ2-7, with D perhaps TRBD2 (5 bases). Trimming took 6 bases from V and 5 from J, leaving 20 bases between them. The CDR3 consists of 15 residues. Per the germline V gene, CDR1 is MDHEN and CDR2 is SYDVKM. CDR3 protein: CASSIPGGGMDEQYF. Written as DNA, the CDR3 is TGTGCCAGCAGCATACCTGGAGGTGGAATGGACGAGCAGTACTTC.

This clone was seen just once. CDR3 sequence: CASSGEISGNTIYF. CDR3 nucleotide sequence: TGTGCCAGCAGCGGGGAGATATCCGGAAACACCATATATTTT. The chain carries TRBV9 and TRBJ1-3; D gene unclear. Germline CDR1 reads SGDLS; CDR2 reads YYNGEE. V lost 3 bases and J 4 bases, leaving 11 bases between the germline ends. The CDR3 is 14 residues long.

The chain carries TRBV7-2 and TRBJ1-3, with TRBD1 identical over 10 bases. The CDR3 length is 19 residues. V shed 5 bases, J shed 0 bases, and the junction held 13 bases outside the gene matches. Germline V CDR1 and CDR2: SGHTA, FQGNSA. As DNA, the CDR3 is TGTGCCAGCAGCCCACTGGGACAGGGGACCCTGAACTCTGGAAACACCATATATTTT. Protein product: CASSPLGQGTLNSGNTIYF.

The rearrangement links TRBV19 to TRBJ2-1; 11 positions agree with TRBD2. Trimming removed 4 bases from V and 4 bases from J; junction bases left unmatched: 9. CDR1 is LNHDA and CDR2 is SQIVND in the germline V gene (reference sequence). The CDR3 length is 17 residues. CDR3 loop: CASSRQATSGGYNEQFF. The CDR3 DNA follows: TGTGCCAGTAGTAGGCAAGCTACTAGCGGGGGATACAATGAGCAGTTCTTC.

This CDR3 reads CASSLGGVNTEAFF. Written as DNA, the CDR3 is TGTGCCAGTAGCTTAGGGGGAGTAAACACTGAAGCTTTCTTT. The chain carries TRBV19 and TRBJ1-1, with D perhaps TRBD1 (6 bases). Germline V gene data show CDR1 as LNHDA and CDR2 as SQIVND (reference sequence). Trimming stripped 6 bases from V and 2 bases from J, with 13 bases between. The CDR3 contains 14 residues.